The rows below give T cell receptor beta chains drawn from one sample of a study of T-cell reconstitution after alpha-beta-depleted transplantation in children. TCRdb processed the PCR reads anew with MiXCR; each CDR3 protein has one entry. The table lists nearly 550,000 distinct CDR3 sequences, about 17% of them singletons. The sequences come from PBMCs from the stem cell graft donor, collected from the stem cell graft. These receptors all come from a human donor who donated a stem cell graft to a child with acute lymphoblastic leukemia. CDR3s include the opening cysteine and the closing phenylalanine or tryptophan. D genes are given only for firm matches. The size entry is marked missing in some rows and otherwise reads once, few, many or a size class.

d_call clone_size j_call v_call cdr3_aa cdr3_nt
TRBD2 . TRBJ2-1 TRBV29-1 CSVDVRGRTGNEQFF TGCAGCGTTGATGTCCGCGGGAGAACGGGGAATGAGCAGTTCTTC
. . TRBJ2-5 TRBV4-1 CASSQGHGGGTQYF TGCGCCAGCAGCCAAGGTCACGGAGGTGGGACCCAGTACTTC
TRBD2 few TRBJ2-2 TRBV6-1 CASSRLAGVAGELFF TGTGCCAGCAGTAGACTAGCGGGAGTGGCCGGGGAGCTGTTTTTT
. . TRBJ2-2 TRBV6-4 CASSARGYTGELFF TGTGCCAGCAGTGCCAGGGGATACACCGGGGAGCTGTTTTTT
. few TRBJ2-5 TRBV4-1 CASSQGGNQETQYF TGCGCCAGCAGCCAAGGCGGGAACCAAGAGACCCAGTACTTC
. few TRBJ2-6 TRBV6-1 CASSGIEGAGANVLTF TGTGCCAGCAGTGGGATTGAGGGGGCTGGGGCCAACGTCCTGACTTTC
. few TRBJ1-1 TRBV29-1 CSVESRNTEAFF TGCAGCGTTGAATCGCGAAACACTGAAGCTTTCTTT
. . TRBJ2-5 TRBV7-9 CASSLRRAETQYF TGTGCCAGCAGCTTAAGGCGGGCAGAGACCCAGTACTTC
TRBD2 . TRBJ2-1 TRBV6-5 CASSYQAGRRDEQFF TGTGCCAGCAGTTATCAAGCGGGAAGAAGAGATGAGCAGTTCTTC
TRBD1 few TRBJ1-2 TRBV27 CASSPTGGLYGYTF TGTGCCAGCAGTCCGACAGGGGGCCTTTATGGCTACACCTTC
TRBD2 many TRBJ2-2 TRBV15 CATSREGLAGAGGELFF TGTGCCACCAGCAGGGAGGGACTAGCGGGAGCTGGCGGGGAGCTGTTTTTT
. . TRBJ1-2 TRBV12-3/TRBV12-4 CASSSQRRASGYTF TGTGCCAGCAGTTCGCAAAGGAGGGCGTCTGGCTACACCTTC
. once TRBJ2-3 TRBV6-1 CAGSRWTADTQYF TGTGCCGGCAGTCGTTGGACAGCAGATACGCAGTATTTT
. . TRBJ2-7 TRBV24-1 CGTSYPGDGAYEQYF TGTGGCACCAGTTATCCCGGCGATGGGGCCTACGAGCAGTACTTC
TRBD1 few TRBJ2-1 TRBV12-3/TRBV12-4 CASRWDSHNEQFF TGTGCCAGCAGGTGGGACAGTCACAATGAGCAGTTCTTC
. many TRBJ1-1 TRBV10-3 CAISERGDGGEAFF TGTGCCATCAGTGAGAGGGGGGACGGTGGGGAAGCTTTCTTT
TRBD2 . TRBJ2-1 TRBV27 CASGGIEREGRDEQFF TGTGCCAGCGGCGGGATTGAGCGGGAGGGCCGAGATGAGCAGTTCTTC
TRBD1 few TRBJ2-2 TRBV5-1 CASSLAQGALNTGELFF TGCGCCAGCAGCTTAGCACAGGGGGCGCTTAACACCGGGGAGCTGTTTTTT
. few TRBJ2-6 TRBV4-1 CASSQGSSGANVLTF TGCGCCAGCAGCCAAGGATCGTCTGGGGCCAACGTCCTGACTTTC
TRBD1 few TRBJ2-5 TRBV9 CASSVRGRETQYF TGTGCCAGCAGCGTCAGGGGGAGAGAGACCCAGTACTTC
. few TRBJ2-3 TRBV4-1 CASSQELIVAVTDTQYF TGCGCCAGCAGCCAAGAATTGATCGTAGCGGTCACAGATACGCAGTATTTT
. few TRBJ2-7 TRBV10-3 CAISEPGTWGTRPYEQYF TGTGCCATCAGTGAGCCGGGGACTTGGGGGACTCGCCCCTACGAGCAGTACTTC
TRBD1 . TRBJ1-2 TRBV30 CASIDVSGGLYGYTF TGTGCCTCCATTGATGTTTCAGGGGGCCTATATGGCTACACCTTC
. few TRBJ1-1 TRBV6-1 CASRSAGFVNTEAFF TGTGCCAGCAGATCGGCAGGGTTTGTAAACACTGAAGCTTTCTTT
. few TRBJ2-7 TRBV25-1 CASSESGGLNEQYF TGTGCCAGCAGTGAATCGGGGGGCCTCAACGAGCAGTACTTC
TRBD2 . TRBJ2-1 TRBV18 CASSPGGQSVGTHEQFF TGTGCCAGCTCACCGGGAGGGCAGTCCGTGGGTACTCATGAGCAGTTCTTC
. . TRBJ2-3 TRBV4-1 CASSLLTSADTQYF TGCGCCAGCAGCCTCCTGACATCGGCAGATACGCAGTATTTT
TRBD2 . TRBJ2-2 TRBV4-2 CASSQDRAGATGELFF TGTGCCAGCAGCCAAGATAGAGCGGGAGCGACCGGGGAGCTGTTTTTT
. . TRBJ1-1 TRBV20-1 CSAVGGGWGGTEAFF TGCAGTGCTGTGGGGGGTGGGTGGGGAGGCACTGAAGCTTTCTTT
TRBD1 . TRBJ2-5 TRBV7-9 CASSQDRGTPQETQYF TGTGCCAGCAGCCAAGACAGGGGAACACCACAAGAGACCCAGTACTTC
. few TRBJ1-1 TRBV13 CASSLGSGVDVDTEAFF TGTGCCAGCAGCTTAGGGTCAGGGGTAGATGTGGACACTGAAGCTTTCTTT
. . TRBJ1-1 TRBV27 CASSLYGQTKAFF TGTGCCAGCAGTTTATACGGACAGACGAAAGCTTTCTTT